Below are 2 T cell receptor beta chains sequenced from a single sample in a study of CXCR3-negative and CXCR3-positive naive CD8 T cells. Via 5' RACE with UMI labels, TRB cDNA libraries were prepared. TCRdb re-called the 5' RACE reads; one entry per CDR3 protein, DNA not given. Its listing shows about 120,000 distinct CDR3 sequences. The sequenced sample consisted of naive CXCR3- CD8+ T cells from blood. Sample subset: CD45RO-CCR7+CD27+CD95- naive CD8+ T cells lacking CXCR3 (TNR3-). These receptors were taken from a human donor in good health. Some clones in this sample may be carry-over from other donors' samples.

The chain carries TRBV6-6 and TRBJ2-7; TCRdb outputs TRBD2, but without DNA this stays unchecked. The CDR3 loop spans 16 amino acids. Germline CDR1 and CDR2: MNHNY and SVGAGI (reference sequence). The CDR3 region is CASSYSETSGSHEQYF.

This sequence joins TRBV28 and TRBJ2-7. The CDR3 covers 14 residues. Germline V gene sequence: CDR1 MDHEN, CDR2 SYDVKM. The chain's CDR3 is CASSFAFAQIEQYF. Full variable domain (outside the CDR3, taken from reference TRBV28 and TRBJ2-7): DVKVTQSSRYLVKRTGEKVFLECVQDMDHENMFWYRQDPGLGLRLIYFSYDVKMKEKGDIPEGYSVSREKKERFSLILESASTNQTSMYLCASSFAFAQIEQYFGPGTRLTVT.